The entry below gives a single T cell receptor beta chain sequence along with its context. This record comes from a study of blood T cell repertoires in COVID-19. Study overall: Some COVID-19 samples were acute and others convalescent; all came from the United States, Italy and Spain. The analysed material was cDNA or gDNA that came from T cells, B-cell-depleted T cells, or PBMCs.

The CDR3 length is 15 residues. The ends lost 2 bases at V and 1 base at J; junction bases unmatched: 2. From germline, CDR1 is SGHTA and CDR2 FQGNSA. In the authors' workflow: Using reference gene primer amplification, nucleated cell counts were estimated. The table came from immunoSEQ multiplex PCR; TCRdb's copy has only in-frame clones and leaves some out. V and J calls and clone size come straight from that table; D and trimming were deduced from the DNA. The data show 35,000 to 45,000 clones, roughly 85% seen once. The sequence was obtained from a human donor in a cohort sampled during active COVID-19. This chain links TRBV7-2 with TRBJ1-3, with TRBD1 identical over 7 bases. The specimen was peripheral blood. The DNA of the CDR3 is TGTGCCAGCAGCTTAAGGGGGCCTTCTGGAAACACCATATATTTT. It encodes CASSLRGPSGNTIYF. Supplemented by reference TRBV7-2 and TRBJ1-3, the full variable domain reads GAGVSQSPSNKVTEKGKDVELRCDPISGHTALYWYRQSLGQGLEFLIYFQGNSAPDKSGLPSDRFSAERTGGSVSTLTIQRTQQEDSAVYLCASSLRGPSGNTIYFGEGSWLTVV.